These T cell receptor beta chains were read from a single sample in a study of Ad26.COV2.S vaccination and SARS-CoV-2 variants. The repertoire was sequenced with immunoSEQ multiplex PCR; TCRdb's copy has only in-frame clones and lacks some. Among some 640,000 clones listed, more than 70% were seen once. This material consisted of peripheral blood, taken in a trial of Ad26.COV2.S vaccine versus placebo. These TCRs come from a person aged 18-60 years who received the Ad26.COV2.S COVID-19 vaccine or a placebo. Both conserved end residues are part of each CDR3. The D gene is left open where the match is weak. The listing skips clone size in some rows; elsewhere it reads once, few, many or a size class.

J: TRBJ1-6
D: NA
V: TRBV4-1
size: NA
DNA: TGCGCCAGCAGCCAAGAAAGCGACAGGTACCATAATTCACCCCTCCACTTT
CDR3: CASSQESDRYHNSPLHF

J: TRBJ1-4
D: NA
V: TRBV30
size: NA
DNA: TGTGCCTGGAGTGTAGGACCGACAGGTCTAAATGAAAAACTGTTTTTT
CDR3: CAWSVGPTGLNEKLFF

J: TRBJ2-7
D: TRBD2
V: TRBV6-1
size: few
DNA: TGTGCCAGCAGTGAAAGAGCGGCGGGAGGGTACGAGCAGTACTTC
CDR3: CASSERAAGGYEQYF

J: TRBJ1-4
D: NA
V: TRBV15
size: once
DNA: TGTGCCACCAGCAAGGACCCAAGGGGTGAAAAACTGTTTTTT
CDR3: CATSKDPRGEKLFF

J: TRBJ1-2
D: NA
V: TRBV12-3/TRBV12-4
size: NA
DNA: TGTGCCAGCAGTCGTAGCGACTATGGCTACACCTTC
CDR3: CASSRSDYGYTF

J: TRBJ1-5
D: TRBD1
V: TRBV18
size: few
DNA: TGTGCCAGCTCACCTGCAGGGACAGGGGCCAATCAGCCCCAGCATTTT
CDR3: CASSPAGTGANQPQHF

J: TRBJ1-2
D: NA
V: TRBV7-9
size: NA
DNA: TGTGCCAGCAAGTCTGCCTTCGGGTGGGAAGGCTACACCTTC
CDR3: CASKSAFGWEGYTF

J: TRBJ2-1
D: TRBD2
V: TRBV3-1/TRBV3-2
size: NA
DNA: TGTGCCAGCAGCCGAAGCGGGGTCTCCTACAATGAGCAGTTCTTC
CDR3: CASSRSGVSYNEQFF

J: TRBJ2-1
D: TRBD2
V: TRBV4-3
size: NA
DNA: TGCGCCAGCAGCCAAGATTTGGGACTACAAATGAGCTCCTACAATGAGCAGTTCTTC
CDR3: CASSQDLGLQMSSYNEQFF

J: TRBJ2-1
D: TRBD2
V: TRBV7-9
size: NA
DNA: TGTGCCAGCAGGTTTAGCGGGAGAGTAGCGTACAATGAGCAGTTCTTC
CDR3: CASRFSGRVAYNEQFF

J: TRBJ2-5
D: TRBD2
V: TRBV7-8
size: NA
DNA: TGTGCCAGCAGCTTAGCCGCTAGCGGGGGGGCCCGGGAGACCCAGTACTTC
CDR3: CASSLAASGGARETQYF

J: TRBJ2-2
D: NA
V: TRBV6-5
size: NA
DNA: TGTGCCAGCAGTATGACCAGGGGCGGCGGGGAGCTGTTTTTT
CDR3: CASSMTRGGGELFF

J: TRBJ1-1
D: TRBD1
V: TRBV3-1/TRBV3-2
size: NA
DNA: TGTGCCAGCAGCCAGTGGGACAGGGCGAACACTGAAGCTTTCTTT
CDR3: CASSQWDRANTEAFF

J: TRBJ2-3
D: NA
V: TRBV6-2/TRBV6-3
size: NA
DNA: TGTGCCAGCAGCGGGTTGGGGCTTACGCAGTATTTT
CDR3: CASSGLGLTQYF

J: TRBJ1-3
D: TRBD1
V: TRBV5-5
size: NA
DNA: TGTGCCAGCAGCTTGAGAAAGGACAGGAACTCTGGAAACACCATATATTTT
CDR3: CASSLRKDRNSGNTIYF

J: TRBJ1-4
D: NA
V: TRBV7-8
size: NA
DNA: TGTGCCAGCAGCTTAGCCGTCCTTTACGGGGAACTGTTTTTT
CDR3: CASSLAVLYGELFF

J: TRBJ2-7
D: NA
V: TRBV27
size: NA
DNA: TGTGCCAGCAGTTCCGCAACAGGGCTGAGCTCCTACGAGCAGTACTTC
CDR3: CASSSATGLSSYEQYF

J: TRBJ2-5
D: TRBD1
V: TRBV19
size: once
DNA: TGTGCCAGTAATAGACAGGGATCAGAGACCCAGTACTTC
CDR3: CASNRQGSETQYF

J: TRBJ2-5
D: NA
V: TRBV5-8
size: NA
DNA: TGTGCCAGCAGTACAACAGGGAGGTGGGAGACCCAGTACTTC
CDR3: CASSTTGRWETQYF

J: TRBJ2-3
D: NA
V: TRBV6-2/TRBV6-3
size: NA
DNA: TGTGCCAGCAGTTGGGGCTCTAGCACAGATACGCAGTATTTT
CDR3: CASSWGSSTDTQYF

J: TRBJ1-2
D: NA
V: TRBV5-6
size: once
DNA: TGTGCCAGCAGCTTGGAACCCGGAACAACAATCTATGGCTACACCTTC
CDR3: CASSLEPGTTIYGYTF

J: TRBJ1-1
D: NA
V: TRBV30
size: few
DNA: TGTGCCTGGAGGTTAAGATACGGCAAGGGGAACACTGAAGCTTTCTTT
CDR3: CAWRLRYGKGNTEAFF